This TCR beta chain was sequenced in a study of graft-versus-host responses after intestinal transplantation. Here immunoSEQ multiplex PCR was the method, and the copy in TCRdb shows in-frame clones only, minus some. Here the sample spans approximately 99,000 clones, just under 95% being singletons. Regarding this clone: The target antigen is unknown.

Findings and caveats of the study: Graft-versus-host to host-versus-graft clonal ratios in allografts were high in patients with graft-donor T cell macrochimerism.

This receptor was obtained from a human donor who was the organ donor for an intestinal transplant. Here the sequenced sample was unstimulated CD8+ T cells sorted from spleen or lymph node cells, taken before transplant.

CDR3 in amino acids: CASSDFGTGGAGANVLTF. The CDR3 DNA reads TGTGCCAGCAGTGACTTCGGGACAGGGGGCGCGGGGGCCAACGTCCTGACTTTC. The J gene is TRBJ2-6, the V gene TRBV6-4; 12 bases line up with TRBD1. Germline CDR1 and CDR2: MRHNA and SNTAGT. V gave up 1 base and J gave up 4 bases; unmatched junction bases: 5. The CDR3 covers 18 residues.